The source of this T cell receptor (beta chain) is a study of T cell clonotyping in hematopoietic cell transplantation. Method: immunoSEQ multiplex PCR; TCRdb's copy keeps in-frame clones and lacks some. The data show under 7,000 clones, 90% to 95% seen once. Regarding this clone: Its target is not known.

Germline lookup yields CDR1 MNHEY and CDR2 SMNVEV (reference sequence). The length of the CDR3 is 13 residues. Trimming removed 2 bases from V and 2 bases from J, with 5 bases in between. Findings and limits, study-wide: No sorting was done, leaving CD4 and CD8 contributions mixed.

The V and J genes are TRBV27 and TRBJ2-3, with unresolved D. This clonotype originated in a female patient aged 50-59 years who had an allogeneic stem cell transplant from an unrelated donor, so T cells may come from the graft donor. Some clones in this sample may be carry-over from other donors' samples. The sequencing used peripheral blood mononuclear cells, collected 100 days after allogeneic stem cell transplant. In DNA, the CDR3 is TGTGCCAGCAGTTTAATTAACACAGATACGCAGTATTTT. It codes for CASSLINTDTQYF.